Detailed here is one T cell receptor beta chain. The antigen remains unidentified. Produced via immunoSEQ multiplex PCR; TCRdb's table is partial and in-frame only. This sample yields about 31,000 clones, of which approximately 88% are seen a single time; less than 5% belongs to the top ten. This sample was included in a study of T cells in localized non-small cell lung cancer. General study points: The study sequenced only one region of the tumor. As a result, intratumor heterogeneity could not be excluded and remains possible. Paired adjacent lung recovered a median roughly 60 of the top 100 tumor clones.

V dropped 2 bases and J dropped 5; count of bases not matched to a gene: 10. Germline CDR1 reads MDHEN; CDR2 reads SYDVKM. This CDR3 has 16 residues. The source material was peripheral blood mononuclear cells, sampled before any cancer treatment. The clonotype originates from a woman aged 35 to 69 with stage III lung adenocarcinoma. The V and J genes are TRBV28 and TRBJ2-7; 9 bases line up with TRBD2. CDR3 region: CASSLVPAGGWNEQYF. The DNA for the CDR3 is TGTGCCAGCAGTTTAGTCCCAGCGGGGGGTTGGAACGAGCAGTACTTC.